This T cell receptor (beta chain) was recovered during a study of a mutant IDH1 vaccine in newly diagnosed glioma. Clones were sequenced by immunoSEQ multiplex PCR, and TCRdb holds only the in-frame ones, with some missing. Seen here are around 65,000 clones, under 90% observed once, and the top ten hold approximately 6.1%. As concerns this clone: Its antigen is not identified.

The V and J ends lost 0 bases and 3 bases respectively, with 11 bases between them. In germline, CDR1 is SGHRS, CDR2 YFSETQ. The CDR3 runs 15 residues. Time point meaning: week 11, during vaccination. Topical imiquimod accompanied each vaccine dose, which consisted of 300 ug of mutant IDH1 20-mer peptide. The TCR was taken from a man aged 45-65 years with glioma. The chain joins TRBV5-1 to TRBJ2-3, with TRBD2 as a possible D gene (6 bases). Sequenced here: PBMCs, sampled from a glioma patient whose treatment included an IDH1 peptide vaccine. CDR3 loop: CASSLEHGGTDTQYF. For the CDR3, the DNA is TGCGCCAGCAGCTTGGAGCATGGGGGGACAGATACGCAGTATTTT.